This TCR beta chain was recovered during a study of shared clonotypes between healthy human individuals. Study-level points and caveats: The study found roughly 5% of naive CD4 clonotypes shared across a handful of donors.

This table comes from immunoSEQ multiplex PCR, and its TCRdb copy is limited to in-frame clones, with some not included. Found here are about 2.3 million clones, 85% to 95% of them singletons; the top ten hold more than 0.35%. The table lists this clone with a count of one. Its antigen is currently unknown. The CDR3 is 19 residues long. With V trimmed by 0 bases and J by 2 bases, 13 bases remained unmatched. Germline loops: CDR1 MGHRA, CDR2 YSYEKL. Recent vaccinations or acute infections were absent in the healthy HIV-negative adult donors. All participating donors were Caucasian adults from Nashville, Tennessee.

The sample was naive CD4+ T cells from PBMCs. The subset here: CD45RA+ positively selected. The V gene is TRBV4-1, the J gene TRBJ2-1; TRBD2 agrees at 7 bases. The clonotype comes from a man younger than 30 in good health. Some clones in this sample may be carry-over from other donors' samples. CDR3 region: CASSQDPPWVSGTYNEQFF. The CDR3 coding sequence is TGCGCCAGCAGCCAAGATCCCCCTTGGGTGAGCGGGACCTACAATGAGCAGTTCTTC.